The text below deals with one TCR beta chain. The data are from a study of blood T cell repertoires in COVID-19. Study-level information: The origin of the acute and convalescent COVID-19 samples was the United States, Italy and Spain.

Original processing methods: Using reference gene primer amplification, nucleated cell counts were estimated. Profiling relied on immunoSEQ multiplex PCR, and the TCRdb table lists in-frame clones only, not all of them. V, J and clone size reflect that table, while D and trimming were determined from the DNA. This table holds more than 45,000 clones, roughly 84% found once. The source material was peripheral blood. The clonotype originates from a human donor with active COVID-19. The donor label of this sample is uncertain.

CDR3 in amino acids: CASKRGTDYGYTF. As DNA, the CDR3 is TGTGCCAGTAAGCGAGGGACAGATTATGGCTACACCTTC. This chain links TRBV19 with TRBJ1-2; 7 nucleotides agree with TRBD1. V lost 7 bases to trimming and J lost 5 bases; unmatched junction nucleotides: 7. This CDR3 is built from 13 residues. Germline CDR1 reads LNHDA; CDR2 reads SQIVND (reference sequence).